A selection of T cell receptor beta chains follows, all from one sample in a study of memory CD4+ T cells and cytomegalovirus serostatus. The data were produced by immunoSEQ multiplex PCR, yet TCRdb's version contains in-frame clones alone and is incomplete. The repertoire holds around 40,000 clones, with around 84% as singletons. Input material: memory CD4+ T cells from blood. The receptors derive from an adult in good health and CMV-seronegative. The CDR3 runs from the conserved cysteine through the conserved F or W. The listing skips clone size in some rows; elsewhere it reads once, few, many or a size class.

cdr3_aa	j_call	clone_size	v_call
CASSQGGSTGDYGYTF	TRBJ1-2	once	TRBV4-1
CAWTQTSTQGALRGYTF	TRBJ1-2	NA	TRBV30
CASSLFTVTGAYEQYF	TRBJ2-7	NA	TRBV5-8
CASSISPSGAAAQQYF	TRBJ2-7	NA	TRBV19
CASSLVLSGTSYEQYF	TRBJ2-7	NA	TRBV5-1
CASSLTSEKLFF	TRBJ1-4	once	TRBV7-2
CAISESRRGSSTDTQYF	TRBJ2-3	NA	TRBV10-3
CASSGTGTNTEAFF	TRBJ1-1	few	TRBV5-1
CASSLVEWSTEAFF	TRBJ1-1	NA	TRBV5-1
CASSAPSTDTQYF	TRBJ2-3	NA	TRBV6-5
CASSQERPASTGELFF	TRBJ2-2	NA	TRBV4-1
CVSTTGQGLFLFYEQYF	TRBJ2-7	once	TRBV6-4
CASSLGRDTGELFF	TRBJ2-2	NA	TRBV5-1
CASSKNGQGQREKLFF	TRBJ1-4	NA	TRBV2
CASSNLRGGNEKLFF	TRBJ1-4	NA	TRBV5-6
CASSYSGGPAFF	TRBJ1-1	NA	TRBV6-5